Listed here are 20 T cell receptor beta chains from one sample, sequenced in a study of cytomegalovirus exposure and HLA in healthy donors. In the PCR, 60 Vbeta and 13 Jbeta primers were used. Sequencing used immunoSEQ multiplex PCR; TCRdb keeps in-frame clones, though not all of them. The data hold approximately 140,000 clones, with around 80% observed a single time. Sequenced input: PBMCs. These receptors were taken from a man between 25 and 39 years old in good health and CMV-seronegative.

DNA of the CDR3: TGTGCCATCAGTATTGAACTTACCGGCACAGATACGCAGTATTTT. It encodes CAISIELTGTDTQYF. The chain links TRBV10-3 to TRBJ2-3, with D unresolved. With 5 bases removed from V and 1 base from J, the gap between germline ends came to 13 bases. CDR1 and CDR2 (germline): ENHRY, SYGVKD. The CDR3 contains 15 residues.

This clone has just one count. The J gene is TRBJ1-1, the V gene TRBV14, with D possibly matching TRBD1 (5 bases). The germline V gene encodes CDR1 SGHDN and CDR2 FVKESK. The CDR3 runs to 15 residues. The V end lost 4 bases, the J end lost 1 base, and 13 bases lay between the germline ends. This chain's CDR3 is CASSRFPTGNTEAFF. CDR3 bases: TGTGCCAGCAGCCGTTTCCCTACAGGGAACACTGAAGCTTTCTTT.

This chain links TRBV25-1 with TRBJ1-3, with 9 nucleotides matching TRBD1. The CDR3 spans 14 residues. The trim removed 8 bases at V and 3 bases at J, leaving 5 bases unmatched. Germline CDR1 is MGHDK and CDR2 is SYGVNS. CDR3 nucleotides: TGTGCCAGCGTAGACAGGGGGAGTGGAAACACCATATATTTT. The encoded protein is CASVDRGSGNTIYF. Full variable domain (outside the CDR3, taken from reference TRBV25-1 and TRBJ1-3): EADIYQTPRYLVIGTGKKITLECSQTMGHDKMYWYQQDPGMELHLIHYSYGVNSTEKGDLSSESTVSRIRTEHFPLTLESARPSHTSQYLCASVDRGSGNTIYFGEGSWLTVV.

The CDR3 region is CASSGSYSNTGELFF. In DNA, the CDR3 is TGTGCATCTAGCGGGAGCTACTCGAACACCGGGGAGCTGTTTTTT. This chain uses TRBV27 with TRBJ2-2; TRBD2 matches 10 bases. This CDR3 is 15 amino acids long. Per the germline V gene, CDR1 is MNHEY and CDR2 is SMNVEV (reference sequence).

The rearrangement uses TRBV4-1 and TRBJ1-5; 7 bases map to TRBD1. CDR1 is MGHRA and CDR2 is YSYEKL in the germline V gene. This CDR3 comprises 16 residues. With V trimmed by 0 bases and J by 5 bases, 7 bases remained unmatched. The CDR3 is CASSQDSQGSYQPQHF. DNA of the CDR3: TGCGCCAGCAGCCAAGATTCACAGGGGAGCTATCAGCCCCAGCATTTT.

V usage is TRBV5-1 and J usage is TRBJ2-1; 13 bases map to TRBD2. In germline, CDR1 is SGHRS, CDR2 YFSETQ. The CDR3 loop spans 17 amino acids. After removal of 4 bases from V and 2 bases from J, the junction contained 6 bases not matched to a gene. The CDR3 nucleotides are TGCGCCAGCAGCCCCAATGGACTAGCGGGAGCCTACAATGAGCAGTTCTTC. Translation: CASSPNGLAGAYNEQFF.

The V call is TRBV5-1, the J call TRBJ1-1; D is uncertain. This CDR3 has 13 amino acids. In germline, CDR1 is SGHRS, CDR2 YFSETQ. The CDR3 spells CATKREENTEAFF. The CDR3 nucleotides read TGCGCTACAAAGAGGGAGGAGAACACTGAAGCTTTCTTT.

The chain is built from TRBV19 and TRBJ1-1; D not resolved. V lost 3 bases and J 5 bases, leaving 7 bases between the germline ends. The CDR3 length is 12 residues. Germline CDR1 reads LNHDA; CDR2 reads SQIVND (reference sequence). DNA of the CDR3: TGTGCCAGTAGTATTACGAGGACTGAAGCTTTCTTT. Protein: CASSITRTEAFF.

This chain joins TRBV6-6 and TRBJ1-1; D gene unclear. The CDR3 is 13 amino acids. The germline V gene encodes CDR1 MNHNY and CDR2 SVGAGI (reference sequence). Trimming took 0 bases from V and 6 from J, leaving 8 bases between them. The CDR3 loop is CASSYSIGAEAFF. In DNA, the CDR3 is TGTGCCAGCAGTTACTCGATAGGAGCTGAAGCTTTCTTT.

The V and J genes are TRBV18 and TRBJ2-5; D is unclear. Germline V gene sequence: CDR1 KGHSH, CDR2 LQKENI. The V and J ends lost 1 base and 3 bases respectively, with 9 bases between them. The CDR3 covers 14 residues. CDR3 coding DNA: TGTGCCAGCTCACCACTAAACAGCAAAGAGACCCAGTACTTC. Translation: CASSPLNSKETQYF.

The chain employs TRBV4-1 and TRBJ1-2; D may be TRBD1 (5 bases). Trimming shortened V by 0 bases and J by 3 bases, and 11 bases separated the two germline ends. The germline V gene has CDR1 MGHRA and CDR2 YSYEKL. The CDR3 contains 15 residues. CDR3 DNA: TGCGCCAGCAGCCAAGAGGGGGGGATCGACTATGGCTACACCTTC. Translating it yields CASSQEGGIDYGYTF.

The J gene is TRBJ2-3, the V gene TRBV7-6, with 13 positions matching TRBD2. Germline V gives CDR1 SGHVS, CDR2 FNYEAQ. The CDR3 has 19 amino acids. Losses at the gene ends were 5 bases for V and 1 base for J; bases not matched to a gene: 12. Here the CDR3 DNA reads TGTGCCAGCAGCCCCACAACTAGCGGGGGGGCGCTGGGCACAGATACGCAGTATTTT. This sequence encodes CASSPTTSGGALGTDTQYF. Based on the CDR3 plus reference TRBV7-6 and TRBJ2-3, the full variable domain is GAGVSQSPRYKVTKRGQDVALRCDPISGHVSLYWYRQALGQGPEFLTYFNYEAQQDKSGLPNDRFSAERPEGSISTLTIQRTEQRDSAMYRCASSPTTSGGALGTDTQYFGPGTRLTVL.

A single count supports this clone. This rearrangement joins TRBV7-9 to TRBJ1-2; D is perhaps TRBD1 (5 bases). CDR1 SEHNR and CDR2 FQNEAQ come from the germline V gene (reference sequence). The CDR3 consists of 15 residues. Trimming shortened V by 1 base and J by 8 bases, and 17 bases separated the two germline ends. The DNA of the CDR3 is TGTGCCAGCAGCTTAGTAGGCCAGGGCAATGGGGGCTACACCTTC. Its translation: CASSLVGQGNGGYTF.

The chain links TRBV4-1 to TRBJ2-4; 8 bases align to TRBD1. Germline V gives CDR1 MGHRA, CDR2 YSYEKL. V was pared by 0 bases and J by 1 base, with 5 bases of the junction left unmatched. This CDR3 has 17 residues. As DNA, the CDR3 is TGCGCCAGCAGCCAAGAGCGGACAGGGTTGGCCAAAAACATTCAGTACTTC. Translated, it gives CASSQERTGLAKNIQYF.

The chain links TRBV27 to TRBJ1-6; 9 bases align to TRBD1. Trimming at V came to 3 bases and at J to 13 bases, leaving 13 bases not matched to a gene. Germline V CDR1 and CDR2: MNHEY, SMNVEV (reference sequence). This CDR3 contains 16 residues. The CDR3 reads CASSFTTRQGGNPLHF. CDR3 DNA sequence: TGTGCCAGCAGTTTCACGACCCGACAGGGGGGTAACCCCCTCCACTTT.

This clone appeared a few times. The CDR3 region has the DNA TGTGCCAGCAGTCCCCAGACTGAGGCTAATGAAAAACTGTTTTTT. Amino acid sequence: CASSPQTEANEKLFF. The chain combines TRBV28 with TRBJ1-4; no definite D call. The CDR3 is made up of 15 amino acids. V shed 5 bases and J shed 3 bases, with 13 bases lying between them. The V gene's germline CDR1 is MDHEN and CDR2 SYDVKM.

This chain connects TRBV11-3 to TRBJ2-2; 8 nucleotides line up with TRBD1. The V and J ends lost 5 bases and 7 bases, in that order; junction bases with no gene match: 6. Germline V gene lookup returns CDR1 SGHNT and CDR2 YENEEA. This CDR3 contains 14 residues. CDR3 sequence: CASSGQGVGGELFF. The CDR3 DNA sequence: TGTGCCAGCAGCGGACAGGGTGTGGGCGGGGAGCTGTTTTTT.

This clone was recorded once. V and J are TRBV27 and TRBJ1-5; 8 bases map to TRBD1. Germline loops: CDR1 MNHEY, CDR2 SMNVEV (reference sequence). The CDR3 is 13 amino acids. The J segment lost 6 bases and the V segment lost 5 bases, leaving 3 bases of the junction unmatched. The chain's CDR3 is CASSNTGGQPQHF. CDR3 nucleotides: TGTGCCAGCAGTAATACAGGGGGTCAGCCCCAGCATTTT.

The chain joins TRBV28 to TRBJ1-6; D perhaps matches TRBD1 (5 bases). The CDR3 extends over 15 amino acids. The V end lost 8 bases, the J end lost 3 bases, and 14 bases lay between the germline ends. The V gene's germline CDR1 is MDHEN and CDR2 SYDVKM. The CDR3 DNA is TGTGCCAGCTCACCATTCGGGGGCTATAATTCACCCCTCCACTTT. Translation gives CASSPFGGYNSPLHF.

The chain combines TRBV18 with TRBJ2-1; D possibly corresponds to TRBD2 (7 bases). Germline CDR1 and CDR2: KGHSH and LQKENI. CDR3 length: 16 residues. Trimming left V 4 bases short and J 2 bases short, with 15 bases between. The chain's CDR3 is CASSQPGAGAYNEQFF. CDR3 sequence (DNA): TGTGCCAGCTCACAGCCAGGGGCGGGGGCCTACAATGAGCAGTTCTTC.